Below are 28 T cell receptor beta chains sequenced from a single sample in a study of T cell responses to AZD1222 COVID-19 vaccine. The protocol was immunoSEQ multiplex PCR, while the TCRdb copy is restricted to in-frame clones and leaves out a portion. Altogether 100,000 to 120,000 clones are present, 70% to 90% being singletons, with the ten largest covering under 6.5%. This specimen was peripheral blood, taken 28 days after the second AZD1222 dose. Source of these receptors: an adult who received the AZD1222 COVID-19 vaccine.

The J gene is TRBJ1-6, the V gene TRBV6-5; D is ambiguous. The CDR3 is made up of 13 amino acids. Trimming pared 2 bases from V and 8 bases from J, leaving 7 bases between. From germline, CDR1 is MNHEY and CDR2 SVGAGI. The CDR3: CASSYDRDSPLHF. The CDR3 DNA sequence: TGTGCCAGCAGTTACGATCGGGATTCACCCCTCCACTTT.

The chain couples TRBV6-5 to TRBJ1-2; no reliable D call. Germline-derived CDR1 and CDR2 are MNHEY and SVGAGI. The CDR3 has 13 residues. V was clipped by 6 bases and J by 2 bases, with 10 bases between them. The CDR3 region is CASRSDVNYGYTF. DNA for the CDR3: TGTGCCAGCAGGTCGGACGTAAACTATGGCTACACCTTC.

In regard to this clone: Different DNA sequences within this sample yield the same CDR3. J is TRBJ1-1 and V is TRBV7-2; D is uncertain. Germline assignment: CDR1 SGHTA and CDR2 FQGNSA. The CDR3 runs to 13 residues. V gave up 6 bases and J gave up 1 base, with 9 bases separating them. The CDR3 region is CASSFGRNTEAFF. The CDR3 bases are TGTGCCAGCAGTTTCGGTAGGAACACTGAAGCTTTCTTT.

The chain couples TRBV7-9 to TRBJ1-6; unclear D gene. Germline V gene data show CDR1 as SEHNR and CDR2 as FQNEAQ (reference sequence). The CDR3 has 12 residues. The CDR3 coding sequence is TGTGCTACGACCAGGACTAATTCACCCCTCCACTTT. Translating it yields CATTRTNSPLHF.

The V gene is TRBV4-2, the J gene TRBJ2-1, with no clear D. V shed 0 bases and J shed 3 bases, with 6 bases lying between them. Germline CDR1 and CDR2: LGHNA and YNFKEQ. This CDR3 is 14 amino acids long. CDR3 sequence reads: CASSQEGNYNEQFF. The CDR3 DNA reads as TGTGCCAGCAGCCAAGAGGGAAACTACAATGAGCAGTTCTTC.

This clone has only one observation. The V and J genes are TRBV5-1 and TRBJ1-6; a weak D match, TRBD1 (6 bases). This CDR3 contains 17 residues. Germline loops: CDR1 SGHRS, CDR2 YFSETQ. Trimming pared 0 bases from V and 8 bases from J, leaving 18 bases between. The CDR3 DNA is TGCGCCAGCAGCTTGGGGGGGCAGGGCCGACCGGATTCACCCCTCCACTTT. The encoded protein is CASSLGGQGRPDSPLHF.

The chain uses TRBV7-8 and TRBJ1-1; 7 nucleotides match TRBD1. Losses at the gene ends were 1 base for V and 6 bases for J; bases not matched to a gene: 5. Germline CDR1 is SGHVS and CDR2 is FQNEAQ. This CDR3 comprises 14 residues. The CDR3 nucleotides are TGTGCCAGCAGCTTAGAACGGGGACAGCCTGAAGCTTTCTTT. This codes for CASSLERGQPEAFF.

The chain carries TRBV18 and TRBJ1-6, with 8 bases that match TRBD1. Germline V gene lookup returns CDR1 KGHSH and CDR2 LQKENI. V trimming: 2 bases; J trimming: 10 bases; junction bases outside the gene matches: 7. This CDR3 has 15 amino acids. In nucleotides, the CDR3 is TGTGCCAGCTCACCAATGGATCAGGGGGCATCACCCCTCCACTTT. Translating it yields CASSPMDQGASPLHF.

This sequence joins TRBV29-1 and TRBJ1-1; 9 bases are shared with TRBD1. Germline loops: CDR1 SQVTM, CDR2 ANQGSEA. CDR3 length: 14 amino acids. Trimming took 4 bases from V and 3 from J; bases not matched to a gene: 6. CDR3 amino acids: CSVVQGAPDTEAFF. In DNA, the CDR3 is TGCAGCGTTGTACAGGGGGCGCCGGACACTGAAGCTTTCTTT.

This sequence joins TRBV13 and TRBJ1-1; D remains ambiguous. CDR1 and CDR2 (germline): PRHDT, FYEKMQ (reference sequence). V lost 3 bases and J 4 bases, leaving 9 bases between the germline ends. There are 13 residues in the CDR3. The CDR3: CASSFAPGTEAFF. The CDR3 region has the DNA TGTGCCAGCAGCTTTGCCCCGGGCACTGAAGCTTTCTTT.

The rearrangement uses TRBV7-2 and TRBJ2-5; TRBD2 might be the D (6 bases). CDR1 and CDR2 from the germline V gene are SGHTA and FQGNSA. V gave up 8 bases and J gave up 1 base, with 14 bases separating them. The CDR3 loop spans 14 amino acids. CDR3 DNA sequence: TGTGCCAGCGGGGACTTCGTCCTCCAAGAGACCCAGTACTTC. It is translated as CASGDFVLQETQYF.

The V and J genes are TRBV3-1 (or the pseudogene TRBV3-2) and TRBJ1-3; a weak D match, TRBD1 (5 bases). The CDR3 is made up of 16 amino acids. The germline V gene encodes CDR1 LGHDT and CDR2 YNNKEL (reference sequence). The V gene lost 2 bases and the J gene lost 2 bases, with 13 bases spanning the gap. Written as DNA, the CDR3 is TGTGCCAGCAGCCAATTCCAGGGCTTCCCTGGAAACACCATATATTTT. Its translation: CASSQFQGFPGNTIYF.

The chain carries TRBV5-1 and TRBJ2-1; 15 positions match TRBD2. Trimming removed 3 bases from V and 0 bases from J; junction bases left unmatched: 4. Germline loops: CDR1 SGHRS, CDR2 YFSETQ. The CDR3 spans 18 residues. The CDR3 DNA reads TGCGCCAGCAGCTCCGGGACTAGCGGGGGGTCCTCCTACAATGAGCAGTTCTTC. As protein: CASSSGTSGGSSYNEQFF.

In its sample, this clone was seen once. J is TRBJ1-6 and V is TRBV6-2 or TRBV6-3; D not resolved. Germline CDR1 and CDR2: MNHEY and SVGEGT. The germline V and J ends were trimmed by 5 bases and 6 bases, with 5 bases remaining between them. The CDR3 totals 12 residues. As DNA, the CDR3 is TGTGCCAGCAGTGACCCTAATTCACCCCTCCACTTT. This encodes CASSDPNSPLHF.

V is TRBV9 and J is TRBJ2-5; possibly TRBD1 for D (5 bases). V lost 0 bases, J lost 3 bases, and 9 bases lay in between. Germline lookup yields CDR1 SGDLS and CDR2 YYNGEE. The CDR3 loop spans 14 amino acids. This CDR3 reads CASSVGAGKETQYF. CDR3 sequence (DNA): TGTGCCAGCAGCGTAGGGGCAGGGAAAGAGACCCAGTACTTC.

This rearrangement joins TRBV28 to TRBJ2-7, with 9 positions matching TRBD1. The germline gives CDR1 MDHEN, CDR2 SYDVKM. The ends lost 6 bases at V and 6 bases at J; junction bases unmatched: 6. The CDR3 runs 13 residues. CDR3 nucleotide sequence: TGTGCCAGCAGGACGGGACAGGGCGGCGAGCAGTACTTC. It is translated as CASRTGQGGEQYF.

The V gene is TRBV7-9, the J gene TRBJ1-3, with D perhaps matching TRBD1 (5 bases). V gave up 5 bases and J gave up 0 bases, with 14 bases separating them. CDR1 and CDR2 (germline): SEHNR, FQNEAQ (reference sequence). The CDR3 consists of 16 residues. DNA of the CDR3: TGTGCCAGCAGCCAACAACGGGACCTCTCTGGAAACACCATATATTTT. This gives the protein CASSQQRDLSGNTIYF.

The chain is built from TRBV6-5 and TRBJ1-1; D possibly corresponds to TRBD1 (6 bases). V lost 5 bases and J 4 bases, leaving 14 bases between the germline ends. From germline, CDR1 is MNHEY and CDR2 SVGAGI. The length of the CDR3 is 14 residues. CDR3 protein: CASSPQGGPTEAFF. CDR3 bases: TGTGCCAGCAGTCCTCAAGGGGGGCCCACTGAAGCTTTCTTT.

The rearrangement links TRBV10-3 to TRBJ2-7; D remains unclear. This CDR3 comprises 15 residues. Per the germline V gene, CDR1 is ENHRY and CDR2 is SYGVKD. V lost 0 bases and J 3 bases, leaving 12 bases between the germline ends. CDR3 coding DNA: TGTGCCATCAGTGAGTCGACCGGCAGGAACTACGAGCAGTACTTC. It encodes CAISESTGRNYEQYF.

Of note for this clone: This specimen includes other DNA sequences encoding the same CDR3. This sequence joins TRBV28 and TRBJ1-2; D uncertain. Trimming pared 2 bases from V and 3 bases from J, leaving 7 bases between. CDR1 and CDR2 from the germline V gene are MDHEN and SYDVKM. The CDR3 is 13 residues long. CDR3 nucleotides: TGTGCCAGCAGTTTAGGACGGGACTATGGCTACACCTTC. Translated, it gives CASSLGRDYGYTF.

The genes are TRBV6-2 or TRBV6-3 and TRBJ1-1, with D uncertain. CDR1 and CDR2 (germline): MNHEY, SVGEGT. The CDR3 is 14 amino acids. The V gene lost 5 bases and the J gene lost 2 bases, with 12 bases spanning the gap. CDR3 nucleotide sequence: TGTGCCAGCAGTCCCCGGCAGGTTAACACTGAAGCTTTCTTT. Translating it yields CASSPRQVNTEAFF.

This chain connects TRBV3-1 (or the pseudogene TRBV3-2) to TRBJ1-6; no definite D call. The germline V gene encodes CDR1 LGHDT and CDR2 YNNKEL (reference sequence). V was shortened by 1 base and J by 10 bases, with 11 bases between the two germline ends. The CDR3 is made up of 14 amino acids. CDR3 loop: CASSQVESGSPLHF. In DNA form, the CDR3 reads TGTGCCAGCAGCCAAGTGGAGTCTGGGTCACCCCTCCACTTT.

The gene calls are TRBV28 and TRBJ1-1, with no clear D. Trimming pared 3 bases from V and 4 bases from J, leaving 6 bases between. The germline gives CDR1 MDHEN, CDR2 SYDVKM. CDR3 length equals 12 residues. The CDR3 DNA reads as TGTGCCAGCAGTTTGTCCGTCACTGAAGCTTTCTTT. This translates into CASSLSVTEAFF.

The chain combines TRBV9 with TRBJ1-3; D gene uncertain. In germline, CDR1 is SGDLS, CDR2 YYNGEE. The CDR3 has 16 residues. The ends were cut back, 3 bases at V and 4 bases at J, with 17 bases in the middle. The CDR3, as DNA: TGTGCCAGCAGCGGATCGACGGCCTCTGGGGGAAACACCATATATTTT. It codes for CASSGSTASGGNTIYF.

V usage is TRBV28 and J usage is TRBJ1-5; the D is unclear. From germline, CDR1 is MDHEN and CDR2 SYDVKM. Trimming took 5 bases from V and 3 from J, leaving 14 bases between them. There are 15 residues in the CDR3. The CDR3 here is CASSRGDGDNQPQHF. The CDR3 DNA follows: TGTGCCAGCAGTCGAGGAGACGGAGACAATCAGCCCCAGCATTTT.

This chain connects TRBV24-1 to TRBJ2-1, with TRBD2 matching over 9 bases. The CDR3 is 16 residues long. Trimming removed 2 bases from V and 2 bases from J; junction bases left unmatched: 3. Germline lookup yields CDR1 KGHDR and CDR2 SFDVKD. CDR3: CATSDSVAGAYNEQFF. For the CDR3, the DNA is TGTGCCACCAGTGATTCGGTAGCGGGGGCCTACAATGAGCAGTTCTTC.

This clone was seen more than once but under ten times. This chain uses TRBV29-1 with TRBJ1-2; 10 nucleotides agree with TRBD1. The CDR3 has 13 amino acids. With 7 bases clipped from V and 3 bases from J, the junction kept 5 bases outside the gene matches. Germline loops: CDR1 SQVTM, CDR2 ANQGSEA. The CDR3 bases are TGCAGCGCAGGACAGGGGGTGGACTATGGCTACACCTTC. It yields the protein CSAGQGVDYGYTF.

As to this clone: Within the sample, other DNA sequences also encode this same CDR3. The chain links TRBV5-1 to TRBJ1-1; D remains ambiguous. CDR1 and CDR2 from the germline V gene are SGHRS and YFSETQ. The CDR3 totals 14 residues. The germline V and J ends were trimmed by 4 bases and 1 base, with 11 bases remaining between them. The CDR3 region has the DNA TGCGCCAGCAGCCTAGGAGCAGGGAACACTGAAGCTTTCTTT. It translates to CASSLGAGNTEAFF. The full variable domain, with the rest looked up from reference TRBV5-1 and TRBJ1-1, is KAGVTQTPRYLIKTRGQQVTLSCSPISGHRSVSWYQQTPGQGLQFLFEYFSETQRNKGNFPGRFSGRQFSNSRSEMNVSTLELGDSALYLCASSLGAGNTEAFFGQGTRLTVV.